This T cell receptor (beta chain) was observed in a study of OX40 agonist ivuxolimab in advanced cancers. Overall study: Of mixed ages from 23 to 79 and averaging around 60 years, the group was approximately 80% male.

V was clipped by 9 bases and J by 4 bases; unmatched bases: 12. This CDR3 is built from 15 residues. Germline V lookup: CDR1 LNHDA, CDR2 SQIVND (reference sequence). The data were produced by immunoSEQ multiplex PCR, yet TCRdb's version contains in-frame clones alone and is incomplete. Here the sample spans tens of thousands of clones, approximately 86% being singletons. The sample was CD4+ or CD8+ T cells sorted from blood, taken in a trial of the OX40 agonist ivuxolimab. The rearrangement uses TRBV19 and TRBJ1-5, with TRBD1 identical over 7 bases. The TCR originated in an adult with an advanced solid tumor such as melanoma, head and neck, liver or kidney cancer. This CDR3 reads CASCVTGVGNQPQHF. The CDR3 DNA reads TGTGCCAGCTGCGTAACAGGGGTGGGGAATCAGCCCCAGCATTTT.